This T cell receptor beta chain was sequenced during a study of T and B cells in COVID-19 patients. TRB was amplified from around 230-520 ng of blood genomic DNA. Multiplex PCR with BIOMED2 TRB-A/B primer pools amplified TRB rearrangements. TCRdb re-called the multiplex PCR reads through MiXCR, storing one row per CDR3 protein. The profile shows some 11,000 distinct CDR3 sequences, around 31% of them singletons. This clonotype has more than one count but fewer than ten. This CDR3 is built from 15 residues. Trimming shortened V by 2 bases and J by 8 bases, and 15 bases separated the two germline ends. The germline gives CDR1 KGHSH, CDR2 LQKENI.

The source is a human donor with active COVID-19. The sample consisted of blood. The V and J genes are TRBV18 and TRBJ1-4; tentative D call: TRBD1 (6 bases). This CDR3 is CASSPLQGSGEKLFF. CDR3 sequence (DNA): TGTGCCAGCTCACCATTACAGGGCTCGGGAGAAAAACTGTTTTTT.